This TCR beta chain derives from a study of graft-versus-host responses after intestinal transplantation. Study background: Recipients got multivisceral, liver-intestinal, or isolated intestinal transplants.

A remark on this clone: As yet, its antigen is unknown.

The CDR3 contains 14 residues. V lost 6 bases and J lost 3; bases outside the gene matches: 4. Germline V lookup: CDR1 LNHDA, CDR2 SQIVND (reference sequence). The table came from immunoSEQ multiplex PCR; TCRdb's copy has only in-frame clones and leaves some out. The profile shows tens of thousands of clones, around 90% of them singletons. Study outcomes and limitations: Detected in recipient marrow were GvH clones, some of which were first observed in ileum or blood. There was an association between peak levels of circulating GvH clones and early post-transplant HvG declines.

This chain joins TRBV19 and TRBJ2-4; the match to TRBD1 covers 8 bases. The source of this sequence is a human donor who was the organ donor for an intestinal transplant. The specimen was unstimulated CD4+ T cells sorted from spleen or lymph node cells, collected before transplant. CDR3 residues: CASRATGGKNIQYF. The CDR3 coding sequence is TGTGCCAGTAGGGCTACAGGGGGCAAAAACATTCAGTACTTC.